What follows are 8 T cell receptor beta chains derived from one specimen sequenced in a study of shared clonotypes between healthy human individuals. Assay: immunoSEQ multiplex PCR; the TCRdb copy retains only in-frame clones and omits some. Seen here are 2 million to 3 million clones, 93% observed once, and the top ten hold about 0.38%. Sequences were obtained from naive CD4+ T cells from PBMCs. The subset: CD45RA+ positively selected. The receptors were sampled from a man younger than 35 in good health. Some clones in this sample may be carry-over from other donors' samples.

The CDR3, as DNA: TGTGCCAGCAGCCGTCCGGGACAATCCTACGAGCAGTACTTC. Residues: CASSRPGQSYEQYF. V is TRBV5-4 and J is TRBJ2-7, with a possible D match to TRBD1 (6 bases). From germline, CDR1 is SGHNT and CDR2 YYREEE (reference sequence). V was clipped by 4 bases and J by 1 base, with 12 bases between them. The CDR3 is made up of 14 amino acids.

CDR3 loop: CASSLFGSSYEQYF. In nucleotides, the CDR3 is TGTGCCAGCAGCTTATTTGGTAGCTCCTACGAGCAGTACTTC. The chain recombines TRBV7-9 with TRBJ2-7; D is uncertain. CDR1 and CDR2 from the germline V gene are SEHNR and FQNEAQ (reference sequence). V was cut by 2 bases and J by 0 bases, with 8 bases left in between. This CDR3 region has 14 residues.

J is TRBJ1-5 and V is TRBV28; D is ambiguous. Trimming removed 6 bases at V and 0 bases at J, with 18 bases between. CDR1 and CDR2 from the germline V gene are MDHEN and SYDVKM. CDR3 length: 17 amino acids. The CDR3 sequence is CASSPPVRRYSNQPQHF. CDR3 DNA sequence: TGTGCCAGCAGCCCTCCTGTCAGGAGGTATAGCAATCAGCCCCAGCATTTT.

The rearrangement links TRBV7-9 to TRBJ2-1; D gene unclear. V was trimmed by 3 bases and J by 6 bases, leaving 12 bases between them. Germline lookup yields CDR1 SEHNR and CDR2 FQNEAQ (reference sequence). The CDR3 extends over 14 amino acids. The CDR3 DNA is TGTGCCAGCAGCTTCGGGTTGTCGGTCAATGAGCAGTTCTTC. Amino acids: CASSFGLSVNEQFF. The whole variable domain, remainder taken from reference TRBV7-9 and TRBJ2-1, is DTGVSQNPRHKITKRGQNVTFRCDPISEHNRLYWYRQTLGQGPEFLTYFQNEAQLEKSRLLSDRFSAERPKGSFSTLEIQRTEQGDSAMYLCASSFGLSVNEQFFGPGTRLTVL.

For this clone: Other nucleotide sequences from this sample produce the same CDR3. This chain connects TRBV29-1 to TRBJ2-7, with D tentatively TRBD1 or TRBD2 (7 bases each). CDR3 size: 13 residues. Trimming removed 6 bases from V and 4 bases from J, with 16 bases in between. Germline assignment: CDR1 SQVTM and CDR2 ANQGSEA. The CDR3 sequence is CSVGRGLSYEQYF. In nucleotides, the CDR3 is TGCAGCGTGGGGAGGGGGCTTTCATACGAGCAGTACTTC.

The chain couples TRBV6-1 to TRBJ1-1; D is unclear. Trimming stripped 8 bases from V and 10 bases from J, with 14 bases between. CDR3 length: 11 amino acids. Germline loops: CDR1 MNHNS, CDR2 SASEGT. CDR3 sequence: CASQRPERAFF. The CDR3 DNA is TGTGCCAGCCAACGGCCTGAGAGAGCTTTCTTT.

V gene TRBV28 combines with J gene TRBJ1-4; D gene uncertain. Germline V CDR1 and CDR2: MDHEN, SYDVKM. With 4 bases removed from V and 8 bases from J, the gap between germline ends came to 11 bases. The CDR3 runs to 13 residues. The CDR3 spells CASSSRQMEKLFF. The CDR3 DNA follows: TGTGCCAGCAGTTCACGGCAAATGGAAAAACTGTTTTTT.

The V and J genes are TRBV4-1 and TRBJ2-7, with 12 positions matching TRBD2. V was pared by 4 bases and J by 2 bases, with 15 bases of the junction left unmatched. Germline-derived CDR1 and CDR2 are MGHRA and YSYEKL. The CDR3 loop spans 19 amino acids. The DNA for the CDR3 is TGCGCCAGCAGCCTTCTGAGGACTGGGGGACTAGCGGGTCCCTACGAGCAGTACTTC. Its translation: CASSLLRTGGLAGPYEQYF.